The 27 T cell receptor beta chains listed next were all sequenced from one sample in a study of cytomegalovirus exposure and HLA in healthy donors. PCR amplification relied on 60 Vbeta primers (plus 13 Jbeta primers). Some clones are missing from TCRdb's copy, which holds only in-frame ones; the method was immunoSEQ multiplex PCR. The sample gives about 170,000 clones, about 72% of which show up once; about 1.6% is in the top ten. The sequencing input was PBMCs. Receptor source: a girl aged 5-17 years in good health and CMV-seronegative.

This clone was detected only a few times. The J gene is TRBJ1-1, the V gene TRBV5-1; D possibly corresponds to TRBD1 (5 bases). The CDR3 is 16 amino acids. Per the germline V gene, CDR1 is SGHRS and CDR2 is YFSETQ. V was pared by 4 bases and J by 5 bases, with 21 bases between. The CDR3 DNA sequence: TGCGCCAGCAGCACCCAAGATCCCAGGGTGGGAACTGAAGCTTTCTTT. This translates into CASSTQDPRVGTEAFF.

The chain joins TRBV29-1 to TRBJ2-7; possible D gene TRBD1, 5 bases. Germline V gene lookup returns CDR1 SQVTM and CDR2 ANQGSEA. This CDR3 has 14 residues. The ends were cut back, 7 bases at V and 4 bases at J, with 20 bases in the middle. CDR3 bases: TGCAGCGCCGGGCAGGGAATAAGTACGTACGAGCAGTACTTC. Protein: CSAGQGISTYEQYF.

The chain has TRBV6-1 and TRBJ2-3; 7 bases line up with TRBD2. CDR3 length: 14 residues. The ends lost 4 bases at V and 1 base at J; junction bases unmatched: 2. CDR1 is MNHNS, CDR2 SASEGT, per germline. In nucleotides, the CDR3 is TGTGCCAGCAGTGGGCTAGCGGGCACAGATACGCAGTATTTT. It codes for CASSGLAGTDTQYF.

The J gene is TRBJ2-1, the V gene TRBV5-4, with 14 bases matching TRBD2. The CDR3 covers 16 residues. Germline CDR1 SGHNT, CDR2 YYREEE (reference sequence). V was clipped by 0 bases and J by 7 bases; unmatched bases: 3. This CDR3 reads CASSLGTSGGRNEQFF. DNA of the CDR3: TGTGCCAGCAGCTTGGGGACTAGCGGGGGGAGAAATGAGCAGTTCTTC.

The chain combines TRBV5-1 with TRBJ1-1, with 7 bases aligning to TRBD1. The CDR3 runs 16 residues. Germline lookup yields CDR1 SGHRS and CDR2 YFSETQ. Trimming at V came to 4 bases and at J to 1 base, leaving 10 bases not matched to a gene. The DNA of the CDR3 is TGCGCCAGCAGCACCCAGGGGGGTCGCGAGAACACTGAAGCTTTCTTT. Translating it yields CASSTQGGRENTEAFF.

CDR3 sequence: CSVEEGSGGTEAFF. CDR3 bases: TGCAGCGTTGAAGAGGGGTCAGGGGGCACTGAAGCTTTCTTT. The chain uses TRBV29-1 and TRBJ1-1; TRBD1 matches at 7 bases. The trim removed 0 bases at V and 4 bases at J, leaving 5 bases unmatched. The germline gives CDR1 SQVTM, CDR2 ANQGSEA. The CDR3 totals 14 residues.

The V gene is TRBV5-8, the J gene TRBJ2-3; 7 nucleotides agree with TRBD2. Germline V gene sequence: CDR1 SGHTS, CDR2 YDEGEE. The CDR3 covers 16 residues. V gave up 1 base and J gave up 2 bases; unmatched junction bases: 7. The CDR3 loop is CASSLFGGMFTDTQYF. CDR3 in DNA: TGTGCCAGCAGCTTGTTCGGGGGGATGTTCACAGATACGCAGTATTTT.

The J gene is TRBJ1-5, the V gene TRBV15, with D tentatively TRBD1 (5 bases). Germline assignment: CDR1 LNHNV and CDR2 YYDKDF (reference sequence). This CDR3 spans 18 amino acids. V dropped 1 base and J dropped 1 base, with 17 bases sitting between them. In DNA form, the CDR3 reads TGTGCCACCAGCAGAGGACCGTGGAGGGGTAGGAGCAATCAGCCCCAGCATTTT. Translated: CATSRGPWRGRSNQPQHF.

The V and J genes are TRBV23-1 and TRBJ1-1; D is unresolved. TRBV23-1 is assigned to the ORF class and has an uncertain function. The CDR3 consists of 13 residues. V dropped 0 bases and J dropped 1 base, with 3 bases sitting between them. The CDR3 protein is CASSQSANTEAFF. The DNA of the CDR3 is TGCGCCAGCAGTCAATCAGCGAACACTGAAGCTTTCTTT.

V is TRBV6-5 and J is TRBJ2-5; maybe TRBD1 (6 bases). The CDR3 is 16 amino acids. Germline CDR1 and CDR2: MNHEY and SVGAGI. V lost 2 bases and J lost 2, with 15 bases in between. Here the CDR3 reads CASSYPTGLEQETQYF. The CDR3 coding sequence is TGTGCCAGCAGTTACCCCACAGGGTTGGAGCAAGAGACCCAGTACTTC.

The J gene is TRBJ1-2, the V gene TRBV6-5, with TRBD1 identical over 12 bases. The CDR3 is 15 amino acids. Trimming took 5 bases from V and 3 from J; bases not matched to a gene: 4. The V gene's germline CDR1 is MNHEY and CDR2 SVGAGI. The chain's CDR3 is CASSGDRGRDYGYTF. CDR3 in DNA: TGTGCCAGCAGTGGGGACAGGGGGCGCGACTATGGCTACACCTTC.

A remark on this clone: An end of the junction does not agree with germline; a read error may underlie this. This chain links TRBV2 with TRBJ1-2; the D gene is possibly TRBD1 (5 bases). CDR3 length: 15 amino acids. Germline CDR1 is SNHLY and CDR2 is FYNNEI. The CDR3 DNA reads as TGTGCCAGCAGGGAAGACAGTTCCTACGGCTATGGCTACACCTTC. Translated, it gives CASREDSSYGYGYTF.

This clone was counted a few times. The V gene is TRBV7-9, the J gene TRBJ1-1; 7 nucleotides agree with TRBD1. This CDR3 region has 13 residues. Germline assignment: CDR1 SEHNR and CDR2 FQNEAQ (reference sequence). Losses at the gene ends were 4 bases for V and 8 bases for J; bases not matched to a gene: 7. In DNA form, the CDR3 reads TGTGCCAGCAGCTCGCCGGGACAGCTAGAAGCTTTCTTT. This sequence encodes CASSSPGQLEAFF.

The chain is built from TRBV6-5 and TRBJ2-7; D is ambiguous. The CDR3 is 13 amino acids. V was cut by 0 bases and J by 2 bases, with 5 bases left in between. Germline V gene sequence: CDR1 MNHEY, CDR2 SVGAGI. The CDR3 region is CASSYSRTYEQYF. CDR3 nucleotide sequence: TGTGCCAGCAGTTACTCCAGAACCTACGAGCAGTACTTC.

The V and J genes are TRBV15 and TRBJ1-1, with D uncertain. From germline, CDR1 is LNHNV and CDR2 YYDKDF (reference sequence). The ends were cut back, 5 bases at V and 0 bases at J, with 10 bases in the middle. The CDR3 has 14 amino acids. CDR3 protein: CATSGGGMNTEAFF. CDR3 DNA sequence: TGTGCCACCAGCGGTGGAGGCATGAACACTGAAGCTTTCTTT.

This clone was observed a handful of times. The chain recombines TRBV5-1 with TRBJ1-4; the D gene is possibly TRBD1 (6 bases). Between the trimmed V and J ends, which lost 2 bases and 6 bases, there was a span of 17 bases. Germline loops: CDR1 SGHRS, CDR2 YFSETQ. The CDR3 contains 16 residues. Here the CDR3 reads CASSFGNRVGDEKLFF. CDR3 sequence (DNA): TGCGCCAGCAGCTTCGGGAACAGGGTAGGAGATGAAAAACTGTTTTTT.

The gene calls are TRBV9 and TRBJ2-5, with TRBD2 identical over 11 bases. The trim removed 2 bases at V and 1 base at J, leaving 1 base unmatched. There are 15 residues in the CDR3. From germline, CDR1 is SGDLS and CDR2 YYNGEE. CDR3 nucleotide sequence: TGTGCCAGCAGCGTTCTAGCGGGGGGCCAAGAGACCCAGTACTTC. Translated: CASSVLAGGQETQYF.

The rearrangement links TRBV2 to TRBJ2-3, with D possibly TRBD1 on 5 matching bases. Germline assignment: CDR1 SNHLY and CDR2 FYNNEI. The CDR3 sequence is 14 residues long. V was clipped by 4 bases and J by 2 bases, with 10 bases between them. The CDR3 loop is CASSGLTDTDTQYF. CDR3 bases: TGTGCCAGCAGTGGACTGACAGACACAGATACGCAGTATTTT.

The V gene is TRBV13, the J gene TRBJ2-7, with 8 positions matching TRBD1. The CDR3 contains 15 residues. Per the germline V gene, CDR1 is PRHDT and CDR2 is FYEKMQ (reference sequence). Trimming took 5 bases from V and 4 from J; bases not matched to a gene: 10. The CDR3: CASSLRGRLLYEQYF. CDR3 coding DNA: TGTGCCAGCAGCCTCAGGGGGCGTCTTTTATACGAGCAGTACTTC.

Only a few counts were recorded for this clone. V gene TRBV6-5 combines with J gene TRBJ2-7, with D possibly matching TRBD1 (6 bases). V was clipped by 5 bases and J by 3 bases, with 17 bases between them. The length of the CDR3 is 15 residues. Germline V gene sequence: CDR1 MNHEY, CDR2 SVGAGI. CDR3 protein: CASSHYATGIYEQYF. CDR3 sequence (DNA): TGTGCCAGCAGTCACTATGCGACAGGAATCTACGAGCAGTACTTC.

The rearrangement links TRBV2 to TRBJ2-7; no reliable D call. V dropped 8 bases and J dropped 1 base, with 6 bases sitting between them. CDR1 is SNHLY and CDR2 is FYNNEI in the germline V gene. The CDR3 sequence is 11 residues long. The CDR3 reads CASGVSYEQYF. In nucleotides, the CDR3 is TGTGCCAGCGGAGTATCCTACGAGCAGTACTTC.

CDR3 coding DNA: TGTGCCAGCAGCGTAGGGGACAGCGGGAGCTATGGCTACACCTTC. Its protein is CASSVGDSGSYGYTF. The V call is TRBV7-9, the J call TRBJ1-2; 7 nucleotides match TRBD1. The CDR3 consists of 15 residues. With 5 bases clipped from V and 4 bases from J, the junction kept 10 bases outside the gene matches. Germline CDR1 is SEHNR and CDR2 is FQNEAQ (reference sequence).

The chain couples TRBV7-8 to TRBJ1-6; no clear D gene. From germline, CDR1 is SGHVS and CDR2 FQNEAQ. The CDR3 runs to 17 residues. The V end lost 5 bases, the J end lost 0 bases, and 14 bases lay between the germline ends. Here the CDR3 DNA reads TGTGCCAGCAGCGCCCTGGTTCCGAGCTCCTATAATTCACCCCTCCACTTT. It translates to CASSALVPSSYNSPLHF. The whole variable domain, filled in from reference TRBV7-8 and TRBJ1-6, reads GAGVSQSPRYKVAKRGQDVALRCDPISGHVSLFWYQQALGQGPEFLTYFQNEAQLDKSGLPSDRFFAERPEGSVSTLKIQRTQQEDSAVYLCASSALVPSSYNSPLHFGNGTRLTVT.

This chain uses TRBV4-1 with TRBJ2-1; D is possibly TRBD2 (5 bases). Trimming took off 1 base at V and 8 bases at J, with 12 bases between the two ends. Germline V CDR1 and CDR2: MGHRA, YSYEKL. This CDR3 is built from 14 residues. The CDR3 DNA follows: TGCGCCAGCAGCCAAGCAAATTACGGGGATGAGCAGTTCTTC. Translated, it gives CASSQANYGDEQFF.

This clone was counted only a few times. The rearrangement links TRBV12-5 to TRBJ1-6, with unresolved D. This CDR3 comprises 18 residues. Deletions cut 3 bases from V and 9 bases from J, with 24 bases between. Germline CDR1 reads LGHNT; CDR2 reads FRNRAP. The CDR3 sequence: CASGFYPPRLLSGSPLHF. Here the CDR3 DNA reads TGTGCTAGTGGTTTCTACCCCCCCCGACTACTCTCGGGTTCACCCCTCCACTTT. The whole variable domain, remainder taken from reference TRBV12-5 and TRBJ1-6, is DARVTQTPRHKVTEMGQEVTMRCQPILGHNTVFWYRQTMMQGLELLAYFRNRAPLDDSGMPKDRFSAEMPDATLATLKIQPSEPRDSAVYFCASGFYPPRLLSGSPLHFGNGTRLTVT.

The chain is built from TRBV19 and TRBJ2-1; tentative D call: TRBD2 (5 bases). There are 15 residues in the CDR3. CDR1 and CDR2 (germline): LNHDA, SQIVND (reference sequence). V lost 4 bases to trimming and J lost 10 bases, with 20 bases between them. The CDR3 protein is CASSTPISPSGEQFF. The CDR3 coding sequence is TGTGCCAGTAGTACCCCTATTAGCCCGTCGGGAGAGCAGTTCTTC.

The V call is TRBV7-2, the J call TRBJ2-3; 11 positions agree with TRBD2. This CDR3 has 16 amino acids. Per germline, CDR1 SGHTA and CDR2 FQGNSA. With 2 bases clipped from V and 6 bases from J, the junction kept 7 bases outside the gene matches. This CDR3 is CASSLLPSGGPDTQYF. CDR3 DNA: TGTGCCAGCAGCTTACTCCCTAGCGGGGGGCCCGATACGCAGTATTTT.